The 31 T cell receptor beta chains given below trace back to one sample, sequenced in a study of cytomegalovirus exposure and HLA in healthy donors. The PCR was carried out with 60 Vbeta primers and 13 Jbeta primers. The data were produced by immunoSEQ multiplex PCR, yet TCRdb's version contains in-frame clones alone and is incomplete. The sample holds fewer than 200,000 clones, around 72% seen once. The sequenced sample was PBMCs. These receptor sequences come from a female donor in good health and CMV-seronegative.

The chain links TRBV7-8 to TRBJ2-2; 9 bases line up with TRBD1. Per germline, CDR1 SGHVS and CDR2 FQNEAQ. The V gene end was trimmed by 1 base and the J gene end by 4 bases; junction bases not matched to a gene: 4. This CDR3 has 16 residues. The CDR3 loop reads CASSLVGQGGTGELFF. DNA of the CDR3: TGTGCCAGCAGCTTAGTGGGACAGGGTGGCACCGGGGAGCTGTTTTTT.

The table lists this clone with a few counts. The chain carries TRBV10-3 and TRBJ2-7; the D gene is possibly TRBD1 (6 bases). V lost 3 bases to trimming and J lost 5 bases, with 11 bases between them. The CDR3 is made up of 13 amino acids. The germline gives CDR1 ENHRY, CDR2 SYGVKD. For the CDR3, the DNA is TGTGCCATCAGTGAACAGGGCTATGACGAGCAGTACTTC. It translates to CAISEQGYDEQYF.

The J gene is TRBJ1-4, the V gene TRBV6-6; possible D gene TRBD1, 5 bases. Germline V gene sequence: CDR1 MNHNY, CDR2 SVGAGI (reference sequence). This CDR3 is 15 amino acids long. V was trimmed by 6 bases and J by 3 bases, leaving 14 bases between them. The CDR3 here is CASRVTESANEKLFF. As DNA, the CDR3 is TGTGCCAGCAGGGTGACAGAATCAGCTAATGAAAAACTGTTTTTT.

The V gene is TRBV27, the J gene TRBJ2-1, with 13 positions matching TRBD2. The V gene's germline CDR1 is MNHEY and CDR2 SMNVEV (reference sequence). The CDR3 is 19 residues long. V gave up 5 bases and J gave up 4 bases; unmatched junction bases: 14. The DNA for the CDR3 is TGTGCCAGCAGTAGGCAAGGCGCGGGACTAGCGGGAAGTTACAATGAGCAGTTCTTC. It translates to CASSRQGAGLAGSYNEQFF.

This clone has a single count. The chain employs TRBV9 and TRBJ2-7, with TRBD2 as a possible D gene (6 bases). Germline assignment: CDR1 SGDLS and CDR2 YYNGEE. Trimming took 0 bases from V and 6 from J, leaving 13 bases between them. The CDR3 has 14 residues. The CDR3 loop reads CASSVVPGAGEQYF. CDR3 DNA sequence: TGTGCCAGCAGCGTAGTTCCCGGAGCGGGCGAGCAGTACTTC.

V usage is TRBV7-9 and J usage is TRBJ2-7, with TRBD2 identical over 8 bases. Germline V lookup: CDR1 SEHNR, CDR2 FQNEAQ (reference sequence). The CDR3 is made up of 17 amino acids. The trim removed 5 bases at V and 2 bases at J, leaving 14 bases unmatched. The CDR3 is CASSSPGGAGGAYEQYF. As DNA, the CDR3 is TGTGCCAGCAGCAGCCCGGGGGGGGCGGGAGGTGCCTACGAGCAGTACTTC.

The chain carries TRBV19 and TRBJ2-1; 9 nucleotides match TRBD1. In germline, CDR1 is LNHDA, CDR2 SQIVND (reference sequence). Losses at the gene ends were 3 bases for V and 5 bases for J; bases not matched to a gene: 8. This CDR3 region has 16 residues. The CDR3 is CASSMAGQGWNNEQFF. The CDR3 DNA is TGTGCCAGTAGTATGGCTGGACAGGGGTGGAACAATGAGCAGTTCTTC.

The V and J genes are TRBV10-3 and TRBJ2-7, with TRBD1 matching 11 bases. V gave up 6 bases and J gave up 2 bases; unmatched junction bases: 9. This CDR3 region has 16 residues. Per the germline V gene, CDR1 is ENHRY and CDR2 is SYGVKD. Here the CDR3 reads CAIRNPGTGGAYEQYF. The CDR3 bases are TGTGCCATCAGAAACCCCGGGACAGGGGGGGCCTACGAGCAGTACTTC.

CDR3 nucleotides: TGTGCCAGCACCGAAGCAGGGACAGGGACGGGAAAACTGTTTTTT. Protein product: CASTEAGTGTGKLFF. The V gene is TRBV6-1, the J gene TRBJ1-4, with 9 bases aligning to TRBD1. CDR1 and CDR2 from the germline V gene are MNHNS and SASEGT. CDR3 size: 15 residues. V lost 7 bases to trimming and J lost 10 bases; unmatched junction nucleotides: 13.

The chain joins TRBV27 to TRBJ1-1; TRBD1 matches 9 bases. Losses at the gene ends were 6 bases for V and 4 bases for J; bases not matched to a gene: 9. CDR1 and CDR2 from the germline V gene are MNHEY and SMNVEV (reference sequence). The CDR3 runs to 15 residues. The CDR3 DNA reads TGTGCCAGCAGATCCCCGGGACAGGGAGGCACTGAAGCTTTCTTT. Translating gives CASRSPGQGGTEAFF.

The V gene is TRBV7-2, the J gene TRBJ2-6; D might be TRBD1 (6 bases). The V gene's germline CDR1 is SGHTA and CDR2 FQGNSA. This CDR3 region has 13 residues. V was shortened by 11 bases and J by 3 bases, with 11 bases between the two germline ends. In DNA form, the CDR3 reads TGTGCCGCGACAGGCTTTGGGGCCAACGTCCTGACTTTC. It codes for CAATGFGANVLTF.

The V gene is TRBV19, the J gene TRBJ2-1; perhaps TRBD2 as D (6 bases). Per germline, CDR1 LNHDA and CDR2 SQIVND (reference sequence). The CDR3 has 14 amino acids. Trimming left V 5 bases short and J 0 bases short, with 8 bases between. The DNA of the CDR3 is TGTGCCAGTAGTGGGGGGATCTCCTACAATGAGCAGTTCTTC. This gives the protein CASSGGISYNEQFF.

The rearrangement joins TRBV2 to TRBJ1-2, with TRBD1 as a possible D gene (5 bases). V shed 2 bases and J shed 3 bases, with 7 bases lying between them. The CDR3 is made up of 13 amino acids. Germline loops: CDR1 SNHLY, CDR2 FYNNEI. The CDR3 nucleotides read TGTGCCAGCAGTGAACAGGGCGACTATGGCTACACCTTC. Amino acid sequence: CASSEQGDYGYTF.

The V and J genes are TRBV27 and TRBJ2-7; possible D gene TRBD2, 5 bases. CDR3 length: 16 residues. V lost 0 bases, J lost 3 bases, and 15 bases lay in between. Germline loops: CDR1 MNHEY, CDR2 SMNVEV (reference sequence). The CDR3 DNA follows: TGTGCCAGCAGTTTATCGATTCTAGCCCGAGACTACGAGCAGTACTTC. It specifies CASSLSILARDYEQYF.

The V and J genes are TRBV6-5 and TRBJ1-2; TRBD1 agrees at 11 bases. This CDR3 region has 14 residues. Germline CDR1 and CDR2: MNHEY and SVGAGI. The V gene end was trimmed by 5 bases and the J gene end by 8 bases; junction bases not matched to a gene: 7. CDR3 sequence reads: CASSIGQGARGYTF. In DNA, the CDR3 is TGTGCCAGCAGTATTGGACAGGGGGCGCGAGGCTACACCTTC.

This chain joins TRBV9 and TRBJ2-1; 11 positions match TRBD1. J gave up 3 bases and V 3 bases, and 2 bases lay outside the gene matches. The CDR3 has 15 residues. Germline V CDR1 and CDR2: SGDLS, YYNGEE. DNA of the CDR3: TGTGCCAGCAGCGCTGGGACAGGGGGCTACAATGAGCAGTTCTTC. Translation: CASSAGTGGYNEQFF.

CDR3 coding DNA: TGTGCCAGCATTGCGGGACCAGTCCAAGAGACCCAGTACTTC. It yields the protein CASIAGPVQETQYF. The chain carries TRBV6-1 and TRBJ2-5, with D possibly matching TRBD2 (6 bases). Trimming left V 7 bases short and J 1 base short, with 13 bases between. CDR1 MNHNS and CDR2 SASEGT come from the germline V gene. The CDR3 loop spans 14 amino acids.

This chain connects TRBV27 to TRBJ1-2; 9 nucleotides align to TRBD1. Trimming cost V 2 bases and J 2 bases; bases outside gene matches: 0. The CDR3 sequence is 14 residues long. The germline V gene encodes CDR1 MNHEY and CDR2 SMNVEV (reference sequence). In nucleotides, the CDR3 is TGTGCCAGCAGTTTAGGGACAGGGAACTATGGCTACACCTTC. Residues: CASSLGTGNYGYTF.

The chain combines TRBV7-2 with TRBJ1-4, with TRBD1 as a possible D gene (5 bases). V shed 1 base and J shed 1 base, with 7 bases lying between them. The CDR3 has 15 amino acids. CDR1 and CDR2 from the germline V gene are SGHTA and FQGNSA. CDR3 bases: TGTGCCAGCAGCTTAGGGGGCAGAACTAATGAAAAACTGTTTTTT. Its translation is CASSLGGRTNEKLFF. Drawing the rest from reference TRBV7-2 and TRBJ1-4, the complete variable domain is GAGVSQSPSNKVTEKGKDVELRCDPISGHTALYWYRQSLGQGLEFLIYFQGNSAPDKSGLPSDRFSAERTGGSVSTLTIQRTQQEDSAVYLCASSLGGRTNEKLFFGSGTQLSVL.

V is TRBV25-1 and J is TRBJ1-1; possibly TRBD1 for D (5 bases). This CDR3 contains 13 residues. Germline V gene data show CDR1 as MGHDK and CDR2 as SYGVNS. Trimming shortened V by 8 bases and J by 3 bases, and 13 bases separated the two germline ends. The CDR3 sequence is CASRQVGDTEAFF. CDR3 coding DNA: TGTGCCAGCCGACAAGTAGGGGACACTGAAGCTTTCTTT.

The chain combines TRBV5-4 with TRBJ1-1; 8 bases are a match to TRBD1. Germline CDR1 is SGHNT and CDR2 is YYREEE (reference sequence). The trim removed 3 bases at V and 4 bases at J, leaving 5 bases unmatched. The CDR3 length is 14 residues. CDR3 amino acids: CASSSPTGATEAFF. The CDR3 nucleotides are TGTGCCAGCAGCTCTCCGACAGGGGCCACTGAAGCTTTCTTT. Drawing the rest from reference TRBV5-4 and TRBJ1-1, the complete variable domain is ETGVTQSPTHLIKTRGQQVTLRCSSQSGHNTVSWYQQALGQGPQFIFQYYREEENGRGNFPPRFSGLQFPNYSSELNVNALELDDSALYLCASSSPTGATEAFFGQGTRLTVV.

V and J are TRBV4-1 and TRBJ1-3; possibly TRBD1 for D (6 bases). CDR1 and CDR2 (germline): MGHRA, YSYEKL. Between the trimmed V and J ends, which lost 4 bases and 4 bases, there was a span of 23 bases. This CDR3 comprises 18 residues. The CDR3 spells CASSREFNRAEAGNTIYF. CDR3 nucleotide sequence: TGCGCCAGCAGCCGAGAGTTTAACAGGGCAGAAGCGGGAAACACCATATATTTT.

The chain joins TRBV5-1 to TRBJ2-3; 15 nucleotides align to TRBD2. CDR3 length: 16 residues. The V segment lost 4 bases and the J segment 6 bases; nucleotides outside the gene matches: 6. Germline lookup yields CDR1 SGHRS and CDR2 YFSETQ. Here the CDR3 DNA reads TGCGCCAGCAGCAGCGGACTAGCGGGAGGGCAGGATACGCAGTATTTT. Translated, it gives CASSSGLAGGQDTQYF.

The chain is built from TRBV27 and TRBJ1-5; D unclear. The CDR3 spans 18 residues. Germline lookup yields CDR1 MNHEY and CDR2 SMNVEV (reference sequence). Between the trimmed V and J ends, which lost 2 bases and 0 bases, there was a span of 17 bases. CDR3 protein: CASSLEQADIYSNQPQHF. DNA of the CDR3: TGTGCCAGCAGTTTAGAGCAGGCAGACATTTATAGCAATCAGCCCCAGCATTTT.

The CDR3 DNA is TGTGCCAGCAGCCAAGAGAGGCGTGCAACTAATGAAAAACTGTTTTTT. This sequence encodes CASSQERRATNEKLFF. This chain joins TRBV14 and TRBJ1-4; no clear D gene. The CDR3 extends over 16 amino acids. V shed 0 bases and J shed 0 bases, with 8 bases lying between them. Germline V lookup: CDR1 SGHDN, CDR2 FVKESK.

This clone was seen just once. The rearrangement links TRBV11-2 to TRBJ2-7, with D hard to call. Germline-derived CDR1 and CDR2 are SGHAT and FQNNGV. The CDR3 contains 14 residues. V was trimmed by 0 bases and J by 2 bases, leaving 8 bases between them. The CDR3 DNA reads TGTGCCAGCAGCTTAGATCGAGGCACCTACGAGCAGTACTTC. It translates to CASSLDRGTYEQYF.

This clone was seen a handful of times. The J gene is TRBJ2-7, the V gene TRBV4-1, with 7 bases lining up with TRBD2. J was trimmed by 3 bases and V by 4 bases; bases with no gene match: 3. This CDR3 is built from 13 residues. Germline V lookup: CDR1 MGHRA, CDR2 YSYEKL. This chain's CDR3 is CASSPGTNYEQYF. The CDR3, as DNA: TGCGCCAGCAGCCCGGGGACTAACTACGAGCAGTACTTC.

CDR3 residues: CASSPGQGAGEQYF. As DNA, the CDR3 is TGTGCCAGCAGCCCGGGACAGGGGGCGGGCGAGCAGTACTTC. The gene calls are TRBV11-3 and TRBJ2-7; 12 bases fit TRBD1. V shed 5 bases and J 6 bases; nucleotides not matched to a gene: 5. From germline, CDR1 is SGHNT and CDR2 YENEEA. This CDR3 comprises 14 residues.

This clone was observed a handful of times. This rearrangement joins TRBV6-7 to TRBJ2-5; TRBD2 agrees at 16 bases. TRBV6-7 is assigned to the ORF class and has an uncertain function. Trimming cost V 7 bases and J 5 bases; bases outside gene matches: 10. There are 17 residues in the CDR3. CDR3 nucleotide sequence: TGTGCCAGCACCGAGACCGGGACTAGCGGGGGGGCCGAGACCCAGTACTTC. Amino acids: CASTETGTSGGAETQYF.

This clone was seen once. V gene TRBV7-8 combines with J gene TRBJ2-7; 9 bases agree with TRBD2. The J segment lost 4 bases and the V segment lost 0 bases, leaving 4 bases of the junction unmatched. CDR1 is SGHVS, CDR2 FQNEAQ, per germline. This CDR3 region has 15 residues. This CDR3 is CASSLAVAGVYEQYF. Written as DNA, the CDR3 is TGTGCCAGCAGCTTAGCCGTAGCGGGAGTATACGAGCAGTACTTC.

The chain couples TRBV6-1 to TRBJ1-3; D is perhaps TRBD1 (5 bases). The CDR3 spans 14 residues. The V and J ends lost 5 bases and 0 bases respectively, with 8 bases between them. CDR1 is MNHNS, CDR2 SASEGT, per germline. CDR3 in amino acids: CASSLGGSGNTIYF. CDR3 in DNA: TGTGCCAGCAGTCTGGGGGGCTCTGGAAACACCATATATTTT.